This T cell receptor (beta chain) was obtained from a study of regulatory and conventional T cells in RAG deficiency. General study findings and limits: Shorter CDR3s in all patient subsets; >80% Treg-Tconv overlap in Omenn.

Regulatory T cells were sorted from blood as CD4+ CD25-high CD127-low cells. With respect to this clone: Its antigen is unknown.

The V gene lost 6 bases and the J gene lost 5 bases, with 17 bases spanning the gap. The CDR3 has 14 amino acids. The germline gives CDR1 SGHAT, CDR2 FQDESV (reference sequence). Assay used: immunoSEQ multiplex PCR; TCRdb lists only in-frame clones, some missing. There are several thousand clones in the sample; around 92% occur only once, and about 1.2% lies in the top ten. The sample was also linked to a second study, of regulatory T cells. That study reports: Amplification used 52 TRBV primers and 13 TRBJ primers. Regulatory T cells showed the strongest V-J pair restriction and V/J gene skewing among patient repertoires.

The sequence was obtained from a human donor in good health. This chain connects TRBV11-1 to TRBJ2-7; TRBD1 might be the D (6 bases). Sample: Tregs sorted from blood. The CDR3 is CASRFWAPGDEQYF. For the CDR3, the DNA is TGTGCCAGCAGATTTTGGGCGCCAGGGGACGAGCAGTACTTC.